The 22 T cell receptor beta chains in this list originate from one sample, sequenced in a study of T cells in localized non-small cell lung cancer. Some clones are missing from TCRdb's copy, which holds only in-frame ones; the method was immunoSEQ multiplex PCR. The repertoire holds approximately 60,000 clones, around 90% seen once, with under 2.5% in the top ten. The source material was peripheral blood, sampled before any cancer treatment. The receptors originated from a woman aged 35 to 69 with stage I lung adenocarcinoma.

The V and J genes are TRBV2 and TRBJ2-7; 8 bases match TRBD2. The CDR3 totals 14 residues. Trimming removed 4 bases from V and 2 bases from J; junction bases left unmatched: 4. Germline V lookup: CDR1 SNHLY, CDR2 FYNNEI. The chain's CDR3 is CASSGTSGPYEQYF. The CDR3 nucleotides read TGTGCCAGCAGTGGAACTAGCGGACCCTACGAGCAGTACTTC.

V is TRBV30 and J is TRBJ2-7; D is unresolved. The V end lost 2 bases, the J end lost 6 bases, and 11 bases lay between the germline ends. The CDR3 totals 12 residues. Germline values: CDR1 GTSNPN, CDR2 SVGIG (reference sequence). The CDR3 protein is CAWSYSSGEQYF. As DNA, the CDR3 is TGTGCCTGGAGTTACAGTAGTGGCGAGCAGTACTTC.

This clone showed up just a few times. This chain links TRBV6-5 with TRBJ1-1; D uncertain. The germline V gene has CDR1 MNHEY and CDR2 SVGAGI. V was shortened by 1 base and J by 0 bases, with 9 bases between the two germline ends. This CDR3 region has 15 residues. The chain's CDR3 is CASSYWGEVNTEAFF. The CDR3 DNA follows: TGTGCCAGCAGTTACTGGGGAGAGGTGAACACTGAAGCTTTCTTT.

The chain employs TRBV19 and TRBJ2-7; the D gene is possibly TRBD1 (6 bases). V lost 11 bases and J lost 7, with 21 bases in between. Germline CDR1 reads LNHDA; CDR2 reads SQIVND (reference sequence). The length of the CDR3 is 13 residues. The CDR3 is CAGDGQKMGEQYF. The CDR3 nucleotides are TGTGCCGGGGACGGACAGAAGATGGGGGAGCAGTACTTC.

The V gene is TRBV11-3, the J gene TRBJ1-1, with 7 bases identical to TRBD1. J lost 8 bases, V lost 4 bases, and 4 bases had no gene match. CDR1 and CDR2 (germline): SGHNT, YENEEA. The CDR3 contains 12 residues. CDR3 nucleotide sequence: TGTGCCAGCAGCTCCGGGACAGAAGAAGCTTTCTTT. Encoded protein: CASSSGTEEAFF. Variable domain in full (rest from reference TRBV11-3 and TRBJ1-1): EAGVVQSPRYKIIEKKQPVAFWCNPISGHNTLYWYLQNLGQGPELLIRYENEEAVDDSQLPKDRFSAERLKGVDSTLKIQPAELGDSAVYLCASSSGTEEAFFGQGTRLTVV.

The rearrangement uses TRBV5-4 and TRBJ1-4; D uncertain. From germline, CDR1 is SGHNT and CDR2 YYREEE (reference sequence). Trimming shortened V by 4 bases and J by 4 bases, and 17 bases separated the two germline ends. This CDR3 comprises 16 residues. The CDR3 nucleotides read TGTGCCAGCAGCCCGGACCAGGCCCAAAGTAATGAAAAACTGTTTTTT. Translating gives CASSPDQAQSNEKLFF.

This sequence joins TRBV5-4 and TRBJ1-2; D unclear. Trimming took 2 bases from V and 1 from J, leaving 12 bases between them. CDR1 and CDR2 from the germline V gene are SGHNT and YYREEE (reference sequence). CDR3 size: 15 residues. CDR3 in DNA: TGTGCCAGCAGCTTCCCCGACGGAGATAACTATGGCTACACCTTC. As protein: CASSFPDGDNYGYTF.

The chain combines TRBV4-1 with TRBJ1-5; D gene unclear. With 0 bases removed from V and 0 bases from J, the gap between germline ends came to 9 bases. This CDR3 spans 16 amino acids. In germline, CDR1 is MGHRA, CDR2 YSYEKL. CDR3 sequence: CASSQEPRYSNQPQHF. In nucleotides, the CDR3 is TGCGCCAGCAGCCAAGAACCAAGGTATAGCAATCAGCCCCAGCATTTT.

Only one count was recorded for this clone. In DNA, the CDR3 is TGTGCCAGCAGCCCAGGCGGGGGCGAAAATGAGCAGTTCTTC. Residues: CASSPGGGENEQFF. V is TRBV11-3 and J is TRBJ2-1, with D maybe TRBD2 (7 bases). The CDR3 has 14 amino acids. Germline V lookup: CDR1 SGHNT, CDR2 YENEEA. The V end was cut by 5 bases, the J end by 7 bases, with 15 bases between. Based on the CDR3 plus reference TRBV11-3 and TRBJ2-1, the full variable domain is EAGVVQSPRYKIIEKKQPVAFWCNPISGHNTLYWYLQNLGQGPELLIRYENEEAVDDSQLPKDRFSAERLKGVDSTLKIQPAELGDSAVYLCASSPGGGENEQFFGPGTRLTVL.

The genes are TRBV2 and TRBJ2-5; the D gene is possibly TRBD2 (6 bases). The V end lost 4 bases, the J end lost 5 bases, and 17 bases lay between the germline ends. CDR3 length: 15 amino acids. Germline V gene lookup returns CDR1 SNHLY and CDR2 FYNNEI. CDR3 sequence reads: CASSGGRGEVETQYF. In DNA form, the CDR3 reads TGTGCCAGCAGTGGGGGACGCGGGGAGGTGGAGACCCAGTACTTC.

This sequence joins TRBV7-6 and TRBJ1-1, with 8 positions matching TRBD1. From germline, CDR1 is SGHVS and CDR2 FNYEAQ. The ends lost 7 bases at V and 7 bases at J; junction bases unmatched: 5. The CDR3 is 12 amino acids. The CDR3: CASKQGAGEAFF. CDR3 bases: TGTGCCAGCAAGCAGGGGGCTGGTGAAGCTTTCTTT.

The rearrangement uses TRBV7-2 and TRBJ1-1, with TRBD1 as a possible D gene (5 bases). The CDR3 runs 19 residues. V lost 3 bases and J 5 bases, leaving 28 bases between the germline ends. Germline V lookup: CDR1 SGHTA, CDR2 FQGNSA. For the CDR3, the DNA is TGTGCCAGCAGCTTGTTCCTCCTGAGGTCAGGGAGAGATGGGACTGAAGCTTTCTTT. Translation gives CASSLFLLRSGRDGTEAFF.

The chain has TRBV7-9 and TRBJ1-1; possible D gene TRBD1, 5 bases. The V gene lost 4 bases and the J gene lost 3 bases, with 9 bases spanning the gap. Germline CDR1 reads SEHNR; CDR2 reads FQNEAQ (reference sequence). This CDR3 spans 13 amino acids. The CDR3 nucleotides read TGTGCCAGCAGCTCTATAGGGGACACTGAAGCTTTCTTT. This codes for CASSSIGDTEAFF.

This chain connects TRBV6-1 to TRBJ2-1; 15 bases match TRBD2. J was trimmed by 4 bases and V by 4 bases; bases with no gene match: 5. From germline, CDR1 is MNHNS and CDR2 SASEGT. This CDR3 is 17 amino acids long. CDR3 sequence reads: CASSVGLAGGQYNEQFF. The CDR3 DNA reads as TGTGCCAGCAGTGTCGGACTAGCGGGAGGGCAATACAATGAGCAGTTCTTC.

This clone was detected a few times. The DNA of the CDR3 is TGTGCCTGGAGTGGGGTCGGTGAAGCTTTCTTT. It specifies CAWSGVGEAFF. V and J are TRBV30 and TRBJ1-1; D uncertain. Germline V CDR1 and CDR2: GTSNPN, SVGIG (reference sequence). V dropped 1 base and J dropped 7 bases, with 7 bases sitting between them. The CDR3 runs to 11 residues.

This chain links TRBV10-3 with TRBJ1-1; D possibly corresponds to TRBD1 (5 bases). The CDR3 runs 15 residues. Looked up from germline, CDR1 is ENHRY and CDR2 is SYGVKD. V was pared by 7 bases and J by 3 bases, with 18 bases between. The CDR3 DNA sequence: TGTGCCATCAACAGGCAATCGGGGAGGGACACTGAAGCTTTCTTT. This encodes CAINRQSGRDTEAFF.

CDR3 DNA sequence: TGCGCCAGCAGCTTGGCCAGAGGGAGCGGGATAAGCTCCTACGAGCAGTACTTC. Its translation: CASSLARGSGISSYEQYF. This chain links TRBV5-1 with TRBJ2-7; TRBD2 aligns across 7 bases. The CDR3 has 18 amino acids. Germline assignment: CDR1 SGHRS and CDR2 YFSETQ. V shed 0 bases and J 0 bases; nucleotides not matched to a gene: 12.

The V call is TRBV6-4, the J call TRBJ1-1; no clear D gene. Per germline, CDR1 MRHNA and CDR2 SNTAGT. Trimming shortened V by 6 bases and J by 1 base, and 9 bases separated the two germline ends. The CDR3 extends over 13 amino acids. CDR3 loop: CASSPQPNTEAFF. CDR3 DNA sequence: TGTGCCAGCAGCCCACAACCGAACACTGAAGCTTTCTTT.

Only one count was recorded for this clone. The chain links TRBV6-5 to TRBJ2-3, with D possibly matching TRBD1 (6 bases). Germline V CDR1 and CDR2: MNHEY, SVGAGI. This CDR3 is 13 amino acids long. Trimming left V 6 bases short and J 2 bases short, with 9 bases between. DNA of the CDR3: TGTGCCAGCAGGGGGGCCCCCACAGATACGCAGTATTTT. This codes for CASRGAPTDTQYF.

J is TRBJ1-1 and V is TRBV7-2; 7 bases map to TRBD1. Trimming removed 4 bases from V and 3 bases from J; junction bases left unmatched: 2. CDR3 length: 13 residues. Per the germline V gene, CDR1 is SGHTA and CDR2 is FQGNSA. The CDR3 spells CASSSGQDTEAFF. In DNA, the CDR3 is TGTGCCAGCAGCTCCGGACAGGACACTGAAGCTTTCTTT.

The chain recombines TRBV7-6 with TRBJ2-2; 7 bases align to TRBD2. The CDR3 spans 15 residues. The V segment lost 6 bases and the J segment 5 bases; nucleotides outside the gene matches: 9. Germline CDR1 SGHVS, CDR2 FNYEAQ. The CDR3 is CASRRERGWTGELFF. The CDR3 bases are TGTGCCAGCAGGCGAGAGCGGGGATGGACCGGGGAGCTGTTTTTT.

This chain joins TRBV6-5 and TRBJ1-1, with D perhaps TRBD1 (5 bases). The CDR3 runs 16 residues. Trimming took 0 bases from V and 1 from J, leaving 12 bases between them. Germline loops: CDR1 MNHEY, CDR2 SVGAGI. In DNA form, the CDR3 reads TGTGCCAGCAGTTACTCCTCGACAGTACGGAACACTGAAGCTTTCTTT. Residues: CASSYSSTVRNTEAFF.